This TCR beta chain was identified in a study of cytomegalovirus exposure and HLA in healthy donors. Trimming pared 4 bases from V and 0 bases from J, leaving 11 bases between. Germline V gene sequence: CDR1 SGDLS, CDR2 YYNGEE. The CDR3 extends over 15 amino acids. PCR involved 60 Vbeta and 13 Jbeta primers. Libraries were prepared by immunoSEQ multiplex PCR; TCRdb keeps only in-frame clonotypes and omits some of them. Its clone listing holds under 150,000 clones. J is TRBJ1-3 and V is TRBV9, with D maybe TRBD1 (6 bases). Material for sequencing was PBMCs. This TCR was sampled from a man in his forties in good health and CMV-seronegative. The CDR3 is CASSTGTVSGNTIYF. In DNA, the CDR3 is TGTGCCAGCAGCACAGGGACCGTCTCTGGAAACACCATATATTTT.